The 23 T cell receptor beta chains in this list originate from one sample, sequenced in a study of T cells in Graves' hyperthyroidism and ophthalmopathy. Amplification yielded TCR beta CDR3 regions, with RNA transcripts as the source. The TCR CDR3 was amplified in a first-round RT-PCR using the HTBI primer set. TCRdb itself ran the multiplex PCR reads through MiXCR, one entry per CDR3 protein. The sample lists roughly 500,000 distinct CDR3 sequences, 22% seen once, with 45% to 50% in the top ten. Material for sequencing was blood. The receptors come from a woman aged 65 to 85 with Graves' ophthalmopathy.

This clonotype occurred a few times. This chain connects TRBV28 to TRBJ1-4; D ambiguous. Deletions cut 8 bases from V and 7 bases from J, with 26 bases between. In germline, CDR1 is MDHEN, CDR2 SYDVKM. This CDR3 contains 17 residues. Written as DNA, the CDR3 is TGTGCCAGCGGTTCAGGTGGCGGGGTTGGCTTTGGTGAAAAACTGTTTTTT. It is translated as CASGSGGGVGFGEKLFF.

V and J are TRBV27 and TRBJ1-1, with D perhaps matching TRBD1 (5 bases). Germline values: CDR1 MNHEY, CDR2 SMNVEV (reference sequence). V lost 6 bases to trimming and J lost 4 bases, with 15 bases between them. The CDR3 extends over 14 amino acids. CDR3 in DNA: TGTGCCAGCAGCGTATTGACGGGGGGCACTGAAGCTTTCTTT. Its protein is CASSVLTGGTEAFF.

This clonotype was seen a few times. This chain connects TRBV20-1 to TRBJ2-1; D is unclear. Trimming removed 1 base at V and 3 bases at J, with 10 bases between. CDR1 DFQATT and CDR2 SNEGSKA come from the germline V gene (reference sequence). The CDR3 consists of 14 residues. This CDR3 is CSARVGQNYNEQFF. The DNA for the CDR3 is TGCAGTGCTAGAGTGGGTCAGAACTACAATGAGCAGTTCTTC.

The genes are TRBV5-1 and TRBJ1-1; D is uncertain. Germline V gene sequence: CDR1 SGHRS, CDR2 YFSETQ. This CDR3 has 13 residues. The ends were cut back, 4 bases at V and 1 base at J, with 8 bases in the middle. CDR3 sequence (DNA): TGCGCCAGCAGCGCTCTAGGGAACACTGAAGCTTTCTTT. Protein: CASSALGNTEAFF.

The chain couples TRBV11-1 to TRBJ2-3, with 7 bases identical to TRBD2. Trimming removed 2 bases from V and 3 bases from J; junction bases left unmatched: 11. This CDR3 is built from 17 residues. Germline-derived CDR1 and CDR2 are SGHAT and FQDESV (reference sequence). CDR3 sequence: CASSLTSSPGGTDTQYF. CDR3 nucleotide sequence: TGTGCCAGCAGCTTAACCAGCAGCCCCGGGGGGACAGATACGCAGTATTTT.

This chain links TRBV6-2 or TRBV6-3 with TRBJ1-2; TRBD1 matches at 9 bases. CDR1 and CDR2 from the germline V gene are MNHEY and SVGEGT. This CDR3 spans 16 amino acids. J was trimmed by 4 bases and V by 4 bases; bases with no gene match: 10. This CDR3 is CASSSPFGTGLYGYTF. The CDR3 DNA sequence: TGTGCCAGCAGTTCCCCCTTCGGGACAGGGCTCTATGGCTACACCTTC.

This sequence joins TRBV29-1 and TRBJ1-2; D is perhaps TRBD1 (5 bases). This CDR3 has 13 residues. V shed 4 bases and J shed 2 bases, with 11 bases lying between them. Looked up from germline, CDR1 is SQVTM and CDR2 is ANQGSEA. This CDR3 reads CSVVDSYNYGYTF. DNA for the CDR3: TGCAGCGTTGTCGACAGTTACAACTATGGCTACACCTTC.

This sequence joins TRBV19 and TRBJ1-5; D is possibly TRBD1 (6 bases). The CDR3 length is 16 residues. Deletions cut 0 bases from V and 3 bases from J, with 12 bases between. Germline V gives CDR1 LNHDA, CDR2 SQIVND (reference sequence). DNA for the CDR3: TGTGCCAGTAGTATAGAAGGGACAAGGACCAATCAGCCCCAGCATTTT. Its translation is CASSIEGTRTNQPQHF.

V is TRBV6-1 and J is TRBJ1-1; 11 nucleotides match TRBD1. Per germline, CDR1 MNHNS and CDR2 SASEGT. V shed 5 bases and J 4 bases; nucleotides not matched to a gene: 9. The CDR3 runs to 16 residues. The CDR3 region has the DNA TGTGCCAGCAGTTATACCACCGGGACAGGGGGCACTGAAGCTTTCTTT. Protein product: CASSYTTGTGGTEAFF.

This clonotype has just a few counts. The V call is TRBV20-1, the J call TRBJ1-1; 9 bases align to TRBD1. Trimming at V came to 5 bases and at J to 8 bases, leaving 12 bases not matched to a gene. The germline gives CDR1 DFQATT, CDR2 SNEGSKA (reference sequence). The CDR3 runs 14 residues. The CDR3 protein is CSASRQGGWREAFF. As DNA, the CDR3 is TGCAGTGCTTCTAGACAGGGGGGATGGAGAGAAGCTTTCTTT.

This clonotype was observed many times. The V and J genes are TRBV12-5 and TRBJ2-3; possibly TRBD1 for D (6 bases). Trimming removed 0 bases from V and 1 base from J, with 14 bases in between. Germline V lookup: CDR1 LGHNT, CDR2 FRNRAP. This CDR3 is built from 17 residues. The CDR3 protein is CASGLVVWDTRTDTQYF. The DNA for the CDR3 is TGTGCTAGTGGTTTGGTGGTATGGGACACGCGCACAGATACGCAGTATTTT.

This clonotype was observed once. The chain recombines TRBV2 with TRBJ2-1, with 7 bases that match TRBD1. Germline V gives CDR1 SNHLY, CDR2 FYNNEI. V shed 6 bases, J shed 9 bases, and the junction held 5 bases outside the gene matches. The CDR3 length is 12 residues. In DNA form, the CDR3 reads TGTGCCAGCAGGGGGACAGTGGGTGAGCAGTTCTTC. Amino acids: CASRGTVGEQFF.

There are many counts of this clonotype. The V and J genes are TRBV2 and TRBJ2-3; 12 nucleotides line up with TRBD2. This CDR3 has 16 amino acids. Trimming took 6 bases from V and 4 from J; bases not matched to a gene: 8. The germline gives CDR1 SNHLY, CDR2 FYNNEI. CDR3 loop: CASSVQTSGSSDTQYF. The CDR3 coding sequence is TGTGCCAGCAGCGTACAGACTAGCGGGAGTTCAGATACGCAGTATTTT.

This rearrangement joins TRBV12-3 or TRBV12-4 to TRBJ1-2; D remains unclear. V was shortened by 6 bases and J by 5 bases, with 16 bases between the two germline ends. This CDR3 region has 14 residues. This chain's CDR3 is CASRRGRSVYGYTF. The CDR3 DNA reads as TGTGCCAGCAGGCGCGGGAGGAGTGTATATGGCTACACCTTC.

This chain joins TRBV10-3 and TRBJ1-1; D uncertain. The ends were cut back, 3 bases at V and 4 bases at J, with 3 bases in the middle. Per the germline V gene, CDR1 is ENHRY and CDR2 is SYGVKD. The CDR3 covers 11 residues. As DNA, the CDR3 is TGTGCCATCAGTGAATCCACTGAAGCTTTCTTT. This gives the protein CAISESTEAFF.

This clonotype was counted many times. The V gene is TRBV28, the J gene TRBJ1-1, with D maybe TRBD1 (5 bases). The CDR3 sequence is 14 residues long. Germline V gene data show CDR1 as MDHEN and CDR2 as SYDVKM. V lost 6 bases, J lost 4 bases, and 15 bases lay in between. CDR3 in DNA: TGTGCCAGCAGGACCCGGGGGTGGGCCACTGAAGCTTTCTTT. Protein product: CASRTRGWATEAFF.

V usage is TRBV10-3 and J usage is TRBJ1-2; tentatively, D is TRBD1 (6 bases). V was shortened by 3 bases and J by 4 bases, with 15 bases between the two germline ends. Germline V gene data show CDR1 as ENHRY and CDR2 as SYGVKD. The CDR3 runs 15 residues. CDR3 coding DNA: TGTGCCATCAGTGACAGGGGAAGCGGTGGCTATGGCTACACCTTC. Its translation is CAISDRGSGGYGYTF.

This clonotype has ten or more counts. J is TRBJ2-5 and V is TRBV11-2, with D possibly TRBD2 on 6 matching bases. Trimming took off 4 bases at V and 5 bases at J, with 17 bases between the two ends. The CDR3 has 15 amino acids. In germline, CDR1 is SGHAT, CDR2 FQNNGV. DNA for the CDR3: TGTGCCAGCAGCTGGCCGGGAGCCCAAGGGGAGACCCAGTACTTC. This sequence encodes CASSWPGAQGETQYF. The variable domain in full, with the rest retrieved from reference TRBV11-2 and TRBJ2-5, is EAGVAQSPRYKIIEKRQSVAFWCNPISGHATLYWYQQILGQGPKLLIQFQNNGVVDDSQLPKDRFSAERLKGVDSTLKIQPAKLEDSAVYLCASSWPGAQGETQYFGPGTRLLVL.

This clonotype was observed at least ten times. The chain is built from TRBV12-3 or TRBV12-4 and TRBJ1-5, with 8 bases aligning to TRBD1. The junction had 6 bases not matched to a gene; V was cut back by 6 bases and J by 5 bases. The CDR3 has 14 residues. Written as DNA, the CDR3 is TGTGCCAGCAGCCTCGACAGGGGAGATCAGCCCCAGCATTTT. Amino acids: CASSLDRGDQPQHF.

The table lists this clonotype with a few counts. The V and J genes are TRBV6-1 and TRBJ2-3, with D perhaps given as TRBD1 or TRBD2 (5 bases each). The CDR3 loop spans 14 amino acids. V was clipped by 5 bases and J by 1 base, with 10 bases between them. Germline lookup yields CDR1 MNHNS and CDR2 SASEGT. The chain's CDR3 is CASSRGLGTDTQYF. DNA for the CDR3: TGTGCCAGCAGTCGGGGCTTGGGCACAGATACGCAGTATTTT.

This clonotype occurred many times. The chain has TRBV7-2 and TRBJ1-3; 7 positions match TRBD1. The CDR3 totals 14 residues. V dropped 5 bases and J dropped 4; count of bases not matched to a gene: 5. Germline CDR1 SGHTA, CDR2 FQGNSA. The CDR3 nucleotides read TGTGCCAGCAGCCTCGGGGACAGAGGAAACACCATATATTTT. This codes for CASSLGDRGNTIYF.

This clonotype has a count of ten or more. The rearrangement joins TRBV10-1 to TRBJ2-7, with 12 bases that match TRBD1. The CDR3 extends over 15 amino acids. Germline CDR1 and CDR2: WNHNN and SYGVQD (reference sequence). V was pared by 4 bases and J by 5 bases, with 6 bases of the junction left unmatched. The CDR3 DNA reads TGCGCCAGCAGTGTATCCGGGACAGGGGGCAACGAGCAGTACTTC. Its translation is CASSVSGTGGNEQYF.

Note on this clonotype: Being one base from a much bigger clone, this may be a read error. This chain connects TRBV6-5 to TRBJ1-1, with D tentatively TRBD1 (5 bases). This CDR3 is built from 15 residues. Germline V gene sequence: CDR1 MNHEY, CDR2 SVGAGI. CDR3 amino acids: CASSYSPRENTEALF. The CDR3 region has the DNA TGTGCCAGCAGTTACTCCCCCAGGGAGAACACTGAAGCTCTCTTT.